Shown below are 23 T cell receptor beta chains from a single sample sequenced in a study of early T cells in non-severe SARS-CoV-2 infection. TCRdb re-derived calls from the 5' RACE reads in MiXCR, one entry per CDR3 protein. The data hold about 59,000 distinct CDR3 sequences, with over 10% observed a single time. The sample in question was whole blood, obtained at baseline. The receptors stem from an adult who was a healthcare worker with PCR-confirmed SARS-CoV-2 infection or an uninfected control (not recorded which).

This clonotype was counted a few times. The chain uses TRBV7-6 and TRBJ2-3; D possibly corresponds to TRBD2 (6 bases). The CDR3 sequence is 16 residues long. CDR1 is SGHVS, CDR2 FNYEAQ, per germline. V was cut by 0 bases and J by 1 base, with 11 bases left in between. CDR3 coding DNA: TGTGCCAGCAGCTTAGCGCTCGGGGGTGGCACAGATACGCAGTATTTT. It is translated as CASSLALGGGTDTQYF.

This clonotype was detected ten times or more. This chain uses TRBV6-1 with TRBJ2-7, with D perhaps matching TRBD1 or TRBD2 (5 bases each). Germline-derived CDR1 and CDR2 are MNHNS and SASEGT. Between the trimmed V and J ends, which lost 4 bases and 2 bases, there was a span of 9 bases. This CDR3 has 13 amino acids. In DNA, the CDR3 is TGTGCCAGCAGTGGCTGGGGGACCTACGAGCAGTACTTC. Protein product: CASSGWGTYEQYF.

This clonotype has more than one count but fewer than ten. V and J are TRBV29-1 and TRBJ1-1; weak D call: TRBD1 (5 bases). CDR3 size: 13 residues. Germline lookup yields CDR1 SQVTM and CDR2 ANQGSEA. The V and J ends lost 0 bases and 3 bases respectively, with 8 bases between them. The CDR3 DNA follows: TGCAGCGTTGAAGAGGGGCGCGACACTGAAGCTTTCTTT. Protein: CSVEEGRDTEAFF.

At least ten counts were recorded for this clonotype. The CDR3 sequence: CASSQGQGISGNTIYF. The CDR3 DNA is TGTGCCAGCAGCCAAGGACAGGGTATATCCGGAAACACCATATATTTT. The chain links TRBV3-1 to TRBJ1-3, with 7 positions matching TRBD1. Germline values: CDR1 LGHDT, CDR2 YNNKEL (reference sequence). The CDR3 runs 16 residues. The ends lost 1 base at V and 4 bases at J; junction bases unmatched: 7.

This clonotype was seen many times. The chain carries TRBV20-1 and TRBJ2-3, with 12 bases matching TRBD2. After removal of 3 bases from V and 5 bases from J, the junction contained 6 bases not matched to a gene. The germline V gene encodes CDR1 DFQATT and CDR2 SNEGSKA (reference sequence). CDR3 length equals 15 residues. CDR3 nucleotide sequence: TGCAGTGCTAGTTTGGCTAGCGGGAGGGTAGATACGCAGTATTTT. It specifies CSASLASGRVDTQYF.

Only a few counts were recorded for this clonotype. CDR3 DNA: TGTGCCAGCAGTACCCAGACTAGCGGACGTTCCTACGAGCAGTACTTC. This codes for CASSTQTSGRSYEQYF. The V gene is TRBV12-3 or TRBV12-4, the J gene TRBJ2-7; TRBD2 matches at 9 bases. The CDR3 is 16 residues long. The trim removed 5 bases at V and 1 base at J, leaving 9 bases unmatched.

Many counts were recorded for this clonotype. The chain couples TRBV12-3 or TRBV12-4 to TRBJ2-7; D remains unclear. The CDR3 extends over 12 amino acids. V lost 3 bases, J lost 0 bases, and 3 bases lay in between. The CDR3 sequence is CASSLISYEQYF. The CDR3 nucleotides are TGTGCCAGCAGTTTGATCTCCTACGAGCAGTACTTC.

The rearrangement joins TRBV5-1 to TRBJ1-2; D not certain. This CDR3 contains 14 residues. Between the trimmed V and J ends, which lost 4 bases and 0 bases, there was a span of 10 bases. From germline, CDR1 is SGHRS and CDR2 YFSETQ. The CDR3 spells CASSVDGANYGYTF. For the CDR3, the DNA is TGCGCCAGCAGCGTGGACGGAGCTAACTATGGCTACACCTTC. The full variable domain, its missing parts supplied by reference TRBV5-1 and TRBJ1-2, is KAGVTQTPRYLIKTRGQQVTLSCSPISGHRSVSWYQQTPGQGLQFLFEYFSETQRNKGNFPGRFSGRQFSNSRSEMNVSTLELGDSALYLCASSVDGANYGYTFGSGTRLTVV.

The rearrangement uses TRBV4-2 and TRBJ1-2; TRBD1 agrees at 11 bases. Trimming took 2 bases from V and 7 from J; bases not matched to a gene: 6. The germline V gene has CDR1 LGHNA and CDR2 YNFKEQ. The CDR3 sequence is 15 residues long. The CDR3 loop is CASSQSRGQGAGYTF. In DNA form, the CDR3 reads TGTGCCAGCAGCCAATCCCGCGGACAGGGGGCTGGCTACACCTTC.

In its sample, this clonotype was seen a few times. This chain joins TRBV6-5 and TRBJ1-5; a possible D gene is TRBD1 (5 bases). Per germline, CDR1 MNHEY and CDR2 SVGAGI. The V end was cut by 5 bases, the J end by 2 bases, with 13 bases between. The CDR3 is made up of 15 amino acids. The CDR3 DNA follows: TGTGCCAGCAGTCCCCCCGGGACTGGCAATCAGCCCCAGCATTTT. As protein: CASSPPGTGNQPQHF.

This clonotype was recorded many times. This chain joins TRBV3-1 and TRBJ2-2; 9 nucleotides agree with TRBD1. With V trimmed by 4 bases and J by 6 bases, 6 bases remained unmatched. Germline values: CDR1 LGHDT, CDR2 YNNKEL (reference sequence). This CDR3 is 15 amino acids long. The CDR3 sequence is CASSPGTGRSGELFF. The DNA of the CDR3 is TGTGCCAGCAGCCCGGGGACAGGGAGGTCCGGGGAGCTGTTTTTT.

This clonotype was recorded many times. This chain joins TRBV28 and TRBJ1-1; a weak D match, TRBD1 (5 bases). Germline CDR1 MDHEN, CDR2 SYDVKM. V was pared by 5 bases and J by 4 bases, with 14 bases between. This CDR3 is 14 amino acids long. The CDR3 is CASSPWGISTEAFF. The CDR3, as DNA: TGTGCCAGCAGTCCCTGGGGGATCAGCACTGAAGCTTTCTTT.

This clonotype was observed a few times. This chain uses TRBV7-9 with TRBJ2-7, with 10 bases that match TRBD1. This CDR3 is 14 amino acids long. Looked up from germline, CDR1 is SEHNR and CDR2 is FQNEAQ (reference sequence). V shed 7 bases and J 5 bases; nucleotides not matched to a gene: 8. In nucleotides, the CDR3 is TGTGCCAGCACCCAGCTGGGACAGGGGAACGAGCAGTACTTC. Protein product: CASTQLGQGNEQYF.

This chain connects TRBV12-3 or TRBV12-4 to TRBJ2-7, with a tentative D call TRBD1 (6 bases). The V and J ends lost 4 bases and 3 bases respectively, with 16 bases between them. The CDR3 contains 15 residues. CDR3 residues: CASSSLGTYLYEQYF. Here the CDR3 DNA reads TGTGCCAGCAGTTCTCTCGGGACATACCTCTACGAGCAGTACTTC.

The J gene is TRBJ2-2, the V gene TRBV27; D ambiguous. This CDR3 is 15 amino acids long. Germline loops: CDR1 MNHEY, CDR2 SMNVEV (reference sequence). V was trimmed by 2 bases and J by 4 bases, leaving 11 bases between them. CDR3 DNA: TGTGCCAGCAGTTTACTCCCCGCCCTCACCGGGGAGCTGTTTTTT. The encoded protein is CASSLLPALTGELFF.

The rearrangement links TRBV5-4 to TRBJ2-3; maybe TRBD2 (5 bases). CDR1 is SGHNT, CDR2 YYREEE, per germline (reference sequence). The CDR3 totals 13 residues. Between the trimmed V and J ends, which lost 5 bases and 5 bases, there was a span of 12 bases. DNA of the CDR3: TGTGCCAGCAGTACGAGGGAAGTAGATACGCAGTATTTT. Its protein product is CASSTREVDTQYF. The full variable domain, in which reference TRBV5-4 and TRBJ2-3 provide the parts outside the CDR3, is ETGVTQSPTHLIKTRGQQVTLRCSSQSGHNTVSWYQQALGQGPQFIFQYYREEENGRGNFPPRFSGLQFPNYSSELNVNALELDDSALYLCASSTREVDTQYFGPGTRLTVL.

The V gene is TRBV28, the J gene TRBJ1-1; no reliable D call. CDR1 and CDR2 (germline): MDHEN, SYDVKM. The CDR3 is 14 residues long. Trimming cost V 1 base and J 0 bases, with 6 bases left between them. This chain's CDR3 is CASSLFGMNTEAFF. Written as DNA, the CDR3 is TGTGCCAGCAGTTTATTCGGGATGAACACTGAAGCTTTCTTT. Full variable domain (rest looked up from reference TRBV28 and TRBJ1-1): DVKVTQSSRYLVKRTGEKVFLECVQDMDHENMFWYRQDPGLGLRLIYFSYDVKMKEKGDIPEGYSVSREKKERFSLILESASTNQTSMYLCASSLFGMNTEAFFGQGTRLTVV.

This clonotype was counted only a few times. The V gene is TRBV6-4, the J gene TRBJ2-3; perhaps D is TRBD1 or TRBD2 (7 bases each). The CDR3 covers 16 residues. V was shortened by 4 bases and J by 4 bases, with 18 bases between the two germline ends. Germline lookup yields CDR1 MRHNA and CDR2 SNTAGT. CDR3 region: CASSAATGRGPDTQYF. The DNA for the CDR3 is TGTGCCAGCAGTGCCGCGACAGGGAGGGGCCCAGATACGCAGTATTTT.

This clonotype was recorded at least ten times. V and J are TRBV29-1 and TRBJ2-1; D call uncertain. The CDR3 is made up of 14 amino acids. Trimming removed 1 base at V and 0 bases at J, with 7 bases between. CDR1 SQVTM and CDR2 ANQGSEA come from the germline V gene. The CDR3 region has the DNA TGCAGCGTTGAAGGACTGAGCTCCTACAATGAGCAGTTCTTC. Its translation: CSVEGLSSYNEQFF.

This chain joins TRBV5-1 and TRBJ1-2, with 7 bases matching TRBD1. In germline, CDR1 is SGHRS, CDR2 YFSETQ. V lost 5 bases to trimming and J lost 4 bases; unmatched junction nucleotides: 2. There are 12 residues in the CDR3. The CDR3 nucleotides are TGCGCCAGCAGAGACAGGGTCTATGGCTACACCTTC. Its translation: CASRDRVYGYTF.

The chain is built from TRBV5-1 and TRBJ2-3; D is undetermined. The CDR3 has 11 residues. Trimming pared 2 bases from V and 4 bases from J, leaving 2 bases between. The germline V gene encodes CDR1 SGHRS and CDR2 YFSETQ. The CDR3 spells CASSFADTQYF. CDR3 DNA sequence: TGCGCCAGCAGCTTCGCAGATACGCAGTATTTT.

This chain connects TRBV7-2 to TRBJ2-3; tentatively, D is TRBD2 (6 bases). There are 14 residues in the CDR3. In germline, CDR1 is SGHTA, CDR2 FQGNSA. V lost 1 base to trimming and J lost 1 base, with 6 bases between them. The CDR3 spells CASSLVAGTDTQYF. The CDR3 bases are TGTGCCAGCAGCTTAGTAGCGGGCACAGATACGCAGTATTTT.

This clonotype showed up many times. The chain carries TRBV18 and TRBJ1-2; the D gene is possibly TRBD1 (6 bases). Trimming removed 0 bases from V and 3 bases from J, with 11 bases in between. CDR1 and CDR2 (germline): KGHSH, LQKENI. This CDR3 contains 15 residues. For the CDR3, the DNA is TGTGCCAGCTCACCACCTGGACAGATGGACTATGGCTACACCTTC. It codes for CASSPPGQMDYGYTF. Full variable domain (remainder filled in from reference TRBV18 and TRBJ1-2): NAGVMQNPRHLVRRRGQEARLRCSPMKGHSHVYWYRQLPEEGLKFMVYLQKENIIDESGMPKERFSAEFPKEGPSILRIQQVVRGDSAAYFCASSPPGQMDYGYTFGSGTRLTVV.